A selection of T cell receptor beta chains follows, all from one sample in a study of shared clonotypes between healthy human individuals. Sequencing was performed with immunoSEQ multiplex PCR; in TCRdb, only in-frame clones are kept and a portion is missing. Here the sample spans fewer than 650,000 clones, around 78% being singletons. The sample comprised PBMCs. Receptor source: a woman between 40 and 50 years old in good health. Some clones in this sample may be carry-over from other donors' samples. Each CDR3 is given with its conserved first and last residue. Fields, in order: J gene, V gene, D gene, clone size, CDR3 protein, CDR3 DNA. The D gene is left open where the match is weak. Not every row has a clone size; where given, it reads once, few, many or a size class.

>TRBJ1-5|TRBV28|.|once
CASSLGQGFRQPQHF
TGTGCCAGCAGTTTAGGGCAGGGTTTCAGGCAGCCCCAGCATTTT
>TRBJ2-2|TRBV27|TRBD2|many
CASSTNSGRGNGELFF
TGTGCCAGCAGTACCAATAGCGGGAGAGGGAACGGGGAGCTGTTTTTT
>TRBJ2-1|TRBV5-1|TRBD2|.
CASSLGGTSGAYNEQFF
TGCGCCAGCAGCTTGGGGGGGACTAGCGGAGCTTACAATGAGCAGTTCTTC
>TRBJ2-3|TRBV4-1|TRBD2|.
CASSLGLASTDTQYF
TGCGCCAGCAGCCTTGGACTAGCGAGCACAGATACGCAGTATTTT
>TRBJ2-3|TRBV28|.|.
CASGPSGTDTQYF
TGTGCCAGCGGTCCCAGCGGCACAGATACGCAGTATTTT
>TRBJ1-6|TRBV28|TRBD1|once
CASSTGQGSPLHF
TGTGCCAGCAGTACGGGACAGGGGTCACCCCTCCACTTT
>TRBJ1-1|TRBV30|.|many
CAWTAGRNTEAFF
TGTGCCTGGACAGCTGGTAGGAACACTGAAGCTTTCTTT
>TRBJ2-7|TRBV27|.|.
CASSPAGIAYEQYF
TGTGCCAGCAGTCCTGCCGGTATAGCTTACGAGCAGTACTTC
>TRBJ2-1|TRBV2|.|few
CASERGSYNEQFF
TGTGCCAGCGAACGGGGGTCCTACAATGAGCAGTTCTTC
>TRBJ1-4|TRBV15|TRBD1|.
CATSGQGKANEKLFF
TGTGCCACCAGCGGACAGGGTAAAGCTAATGAAAAACTGTTTTTT
>TRBJ1-2|TRBV7-5|.|.
CVRSLAHPPRIQVVNGYTF
TGTGTCAGAAGCTTAGCGCACCCACCCCGGATACAGGTTGTCAATGGCTACACCTTC
>TRBJ2-3|TRBV10-1|.|.
CASSDSFRGSTDTQYF
TGCGCCAGCAGTGACTCATTCCGGGGTAGCACAGATACGCAGTATTTT
>TRBJ2-5|TRBV18|.|.
CASSPTNQETQYF
TGTGCCAGCTCACCAACCAACCAAGAGACCCAGTACTTC
>TRBJ1-2|TRBV30|.|.
CAWSQGRGYGYTF
TGTGCCTGGAGCCAAGGAAGGGGATATGGCTACACCTTC
>TRBJ2-4|TRBV19|.|once
CATTGRGRDIQYF
TGTGCCACTACGGGGCGGGGTAGGGACATTCAGTACTTC
>TRBJ2-1|TRBV28|TRBD1|.
CASSWGQVYNEQFF
TGTGCCAGCAGTTGGGGACAGGTTTACAATGAGCAGTTCTTC
>TRBJ2-7|TRBV30|TRBD2|.
CAWSVLPASGSRSYEQYF
TGTGCCTGGAGTGTACTACCGGCTAGCGGGAGTAGGTCCTACGAGCAGTACTTC
>TRBJ2-7|TRBV7-2|TRBD2|.
CASSLGGGSYEQYF
TGTGCCAGCAGCTTAGGCGGGGGGTCCTACGAGCAGTACTTC
>TRBJ2-1|TRBV7-9|.|.
CASSLSYEQFF
TGTGCCAGCAGCTTAAGCTATGAGCAGTTCTTC
>TRBJ1-3|TRBV30|.|.
CAWGHGNTIYF
TGTGCCTGGGGGCATGGAAACACCATATATTTT
>TRBJ2-7|TRBV18|TRBD1|few
CASSGTGLNTEQYF
TGTGCCAGCTCAGGGACAGGCCTTAATACCGAGCAGTACTTC
>TRBJ1-4|TRBV5-6|.|.
CASSLGAASEKLFF
TGTGCCAGCAGCTTGGGGGCAGCGAGTGAAAAACTGTTTTTT
>TRBJ2-7|TRBV18|.|.
CASSPPSGYEQYF
TGTGCCAGCTCACCACCGTCCGGCTACGAGCAGTACTTC
>TRBJ1-4|TRBV5-1|.|once
CASSPGTENEKLFF
TGCGCCAGCAGCCCGGGGACGGAAAATGAAAAACTGTTTTTT
>TRBJ2-2|TRBV5-4|.|.
CASRTLAGELFF
TGTGCCAGCAGGACTCTGGCCGGGGAGCTGTTTTTT
>TRBJ1-1|TRBV2|TRBD1|.
CASTRQGANEAFF
TGTGCCAGCACCAGACAGGGGGCAAATGAAGCTTTCTTT
>TRBJ1-5|TRBV7-8|.|.
CASSFGRGGNQPQHF
TGTGCCAGCAGCTTTGGCAGGGGAGGGAATCAGCCCCAGCATTTT
>TRBJ2-3|TRBV27|.|.
CASSSPTDSTDTQYF
TGTGCCAGCAGTTCCCCGACAGACTCCACAGATACGCAGTATTTT
>TRBJ1-1|TRBV2|.|.
CASNDLGARAGAFF
TGTGCCAGTAATGACCTCGGGGCCCGGGCTGGGGCTTTCTTT
>TRBJ1-5|TRBV10-3|.|.
CAISESVDQPQHF
TGTGCCATCAGTGAGTCAGTGGATCAGCCCCAGCATTTT
>TRBJ1-4|TRBV5-6|.|.
CASSLAGSSNEKLFF
TGTGCCAGCAGCTTGGCCGGCAGCTCGAATGAAAAACTGTTTTTT
>TRBJ2-1|TRBV9|.|.
CASSVFLADEQFF
TGTGCCAGCAGCGTATTTCTAGCCGATGAGCAGTTCTTC
>TRBJ2-7|TRBV5-4|.|.
CASSSQEKAYEQYF
TGTGCCAGCAGCTCCCAAGAGAAAGCCTACGAGCAGTACTTC
>TRBJ2-7|TRBV6-5|.|.
CASSYGRRGTTYEQYF
TGTGCCAGCAGTTACGGGCGGAGGGGGACTACCTACGAGCAGTACTTC
>TRBJ2-5|TRBV10-3|TRBD1|.
CAIKTGGRETQYF
TGTGCCATCAAAACAGGGGGGCGAGAGACCCAGTACTTC
>TRBJ2-5|TRBV7-2|TRBD2|.
CASSLAGLSQETQYF
TGTGCCAGCAGCTTAGCGGGACTATCTCAAGAGACCCAGTACTTC
>TRBJ2-5|TRBV5-4|TRBD2|few
CASSLNLAGGETQYF
TGTGCCAGCAGCTTGAATCTAGCGGGTGGGGAGACCCAGTACTTC
>TRBJ1-1|TRBV29-1|TRBD1|.
CSVEETGVTEAFF
TGCAGCGTTGAAGAGACAGGGGTTACTGAAGCTTTCTTT
>TRBJ1-1|TRBV30|.|.
CAWSVRNIPTGAFF
TGTGCCTGGAGTGTAAGGAACATCCCGACAGGAGCTTTCTTT
>TRBJ2-1|TRBV5-1|TRBD2|few
CASSLVGLADEQFF
TGCGCCAGCAGCTTGGTGGGACTAGCGGATGAGCAGTTCTTC
>TRBJ2-7|TRBV30|.|once
CAWSRGEGGYEQYF
TGTGCCTGGAGTCGAGGGGAAGGGGGCTACGAGCAGTACTTC
>TRBJ2-7|TRBV6-5|TRBD2|.
CASSPLSGSGYEQYF
TGTGCCAGCAGTCCCCTTAGCGGGAGTGGTTACGAGCAGTACTTC
>TRBJ2-2|TRBV27|TRBD1|once
CASSPRTGGTGELFF
TGTGCCAGCAGTCCGCGGACAGGGGGCACCGGGGAGCTGTTTTTT
>TRBJ2-5|TRBV5-4|TRBD1|.
CASSSKDRGGQETQYF
TGTGCCAGCAGCTCCAAGGACAGGGGAGGACAAGAGACCCAGTACTTC
>TRBJ1-5|TRBV28|.|.
CASSPQNSNQPQHF
TGTGCCAGCAGTCCACAGAATAGCAATCAGCCCCAGCATTTT
>TRBJ1-1|TRBV18|.|.
CASSREMDGMNTEAFF
TGTGCCAGCTCACGCGAAATGGACGGAATGAACACTGAAGCTTTCTTT
>TRBJ2-3|TRBV10-3|.|.
CAIKDPGFSTDTQYF
TGTGCCATCAAGGACCCAGGGTTTAGTACAGATACGCAGTATTTT
>TRBJ2-5|TRBV18|TRBD1|.
CASSPRTGQETQYF
TGTGCCAGCTCACCTCGGACAGGGCAAGAGACCCAGTACTTC
>TRBJ2-5|TRBV28|.|once
CASSWTTETQYF
TGTGCCAGCAGTTGGACAACAGAGACCCAGTACTTC
>TRBJ2-3|TRBV10-1|TRBD1|.
CASSRDRGETDTQYF
TGCGCCAGCAGCCGGGACAGGGGCGAAACAGATACGCAGTATTTT